This is a list of T cell receptor beta chains from one sample in a study of T cells in Graves' hyperthyroidism and ophthalmopathy. Using its own MiXCR run on the multiplex PCR reads, TCRdb lists one record per CDR3 protein. The profile covers under 350,000 distinct CDR3 sequences, with 15% to 20% appearing a single time and approximately 49% taken by the ten largest. What was sequenced was blood. Source of these receptors: a woman aged 50 to 60 with Graves' hyperthyroidism. Each CDR3 is given with its conserved first and last residue. The D gene is left open where the match is weak. Some rows mark clone size as missing; the rest say once, few, many or name a class of expanded clone.

NA	TRBV9	NA	TRBJ1-2	TGTGCCAGCAGCGTATCAGGTTCGGCGGTCGACACCTTC	CASSVSGSAVDTF
TRBD1	TRBV29-1	few	TRBJ1-1	TGCAGCGTCTGGGACAGGGGTTACACTGAAGCTTTCTTT	CSVWDRGYTEAFF
TRBD2	TRBV6-1	few	TRBJ2-2	TGTGCCAGCGTTGTAGCGGGAGTTATAACCGGGGAGCTGTTTTTT	CASVVAGVITGELFF
TRBD1	TRBV20-1	few	TRBJ2-2	TGCAGTGCCAGTGGACAGGGGACCGGGGAGCTGTTTTTT	CSASGQGTGELFF
TRBD2	TRBV4-2	NA	TRBJ2-1	TGTGCCAGCAGCCAAGGGCCTAGCGGGGGGAACTACAATGAGCAGTTCTTC	CASSQGPSGGNYNEQFF
NA	TRBV7-9	many	TRBJ2-1	TGTGCCAGCAGCTTAGTACGAGGTAGTTTTGGTGAGCAGTTCTTC	CASSLVRGSFGEQFF
NA	TRBV6-1	many	TRBJ2-7	TGTGCCAGCAGTGAAAACAGCTACGAGCAGTACTTC	CASSENSYEQYF
NA	TRBV5-5	many	TRBJ2-1	TGTGCCAGTGATAACGGGCAGGCAAGCTCCTACAATGAGCAGTTCTTC	CASDNGQASSYNEQFF
TRBD1	TRBV3-1	NA	TRBJ2-2	TGTGCCAGCAGCCTCACCGACAGGGGCCCCCCCGGGGAGCTGTTTTTT	CASSLTDRGPPGELFF
NA	TRBV15	NA	TRBJ1-6	TGTGCCACGACGAGCTCCTATAATTCACCCCTCCACTTT	CATTSSYNSPLHF
TRBD2	TRBV20-1	NA	TRBJ2-5	TGCAGTGCCAAAAGCGGACTAGCGACCCAAGAGACCCAGTACTTC	CSAKSGLATQETQYF
TRBD1	TRBV5-1	few	TRBJ1-2	TGCGCCAGCAGCCGACATTTGGACAGGGGTGGAGGCTACACCTTC	CASSRHLDRGGGYTF
NA	TRBV5-1	few	TRBJ2-2	TGCGCCAGCAGCTTGACAGGGATGGCCGGGGAGCTGTTTTTT	CASSLTGMAGELFF
NA	TRBV6-1	few	TRBJ1-4	TGTGCCAGCAGTGAAGATGAACTCGGAAATGAAAAACTGTTTTTT	CASSEDELGNEKLFF
NA	TRBV19	NA	TRBJ1-1	TGTGCCAGTAACGCGGCCATGAACACTGAAGCTTTCTTT	CASNAAMNTEAFF
TRBD2	TRBV6-1	many	TRBJ2-3	TGTGGCAGCTCGAGGGAGGGGCAGTACACAGATACGCAGTATTTT	CGSSREGQYTDTQYF
NA	TRBV6-1	few	TRBJ1-1	TGTGCCAGCAGTACCGGCCACACTGAAGCTTTCTTT	CASSTGHTEAFF
NA	TRBV28	NA	TRBJ1-1	TGTGCCAGCTCGACTCCCGGAGGGGGCACTGAAGCTTTCTTT	CASSTPGGGTEAFF
TRBD2	TRBV5-1	NA	TRBJ2-3	TGCGCCAGCACGGGGGGGCCAGATACGCAGTATTTT	CASTGGPDTQYF
NA	TRBV2	few	TRBJ2-5	TGTGCCAGCACCTCCTCGATGGGGGTATGGCGGGCGGACCAAGAGACCCAGTACTTC	CASTSSMGVWRADQETQYF